The subject of this entry is one T cell receptor beta chain. The data derive from a study of blood T cell repertoires in COVID-19. About the research overall: COVID-19 samples collected from the United States, Italy and Spain covered acute and convalescent phases. Sample material is recorded as cDNA or gDNA derived from T cells, B-cell-depleted T cells, or PBMCs.

In the authors' methods: The authors estimated nucleated cell counts from reference gene primer amplification. Sequencing was performed with immunoSEQ multiplex PCR; in TCRdb, only in-frame clones are kept and a portion is missing. D and trimming come from the DNA, and the V and J calls and clone size come from that table. The table includes about 150,000 clones, roughly nine tenths detected once. The trim removed 1 base at V and 11 bases at J, leaving 6 bases unmatched. Germline V CDR1 and CDR2: LGHDT, YNNKEL (reference sequence). This CDR3 is built from 13 residues. The chain has TRBV3-1 (or the pseudogene TRBV3-2) and TRBJ1-2; 8 nucleotides agree with TRBD1. The TCR originated in a human donor in a cohort sampled during active COVID-19. The sequencing input was peripheral blood. Here the CDR3 reads CASSQVGQGGYTF. The CDR3 nucleotides are TGTGCCAGCAGCCAAGTAGGACAGGGCGGGTACACCTTC.